The TCR beta chain under discussion was sequenced for a study of somatic mutations in cytotoxic T cells in rheumatoid arthritis. Overall study findings and caveats: Clonality of CD8+ T cells, which was compared between rheumatoid arthritis patients and age-matched healthy controls, did not differ significantly. Nobody knew which antigens the expanded CD8+ clones targeted. CD8+ clonality increased with age in rheumatoid arthritis patients but not in healthy controls.

The assay was immunoSEQ multiplex PCR, and TCRdb's table has in-frame clones only and misses some. Among about 26,000 clones listed, over 80% were seen once. This clone was recorded only once. Its antigen is unknown. The length of the CDR3 is 14 residues. Germline trimming cut 1 base from V and 6 bases from J; bases unmatched to any gene: 6. Germline V gene lookup returns CDR1 SQVTM and CDR2 ANQGSEA. The sequence was collected from a man between 45 and 60 years old in good health. The sample was CD8+ T cells sorted from blood. V is TRBV29-1 and J is TRBJ2-7, with 10 nucleotides matching TRBD2. The CDR3 nucleotides read TGCAGCGTTGAAGGGCTAGCGGGAGTAGGCGAGCAGTACTTC. This codes for CSVEGLAGVGEQYF.